This T cell receptor beta chain was recorded in a study of blood T cell repertoires in COVID-19. Study context: Donors in the United States, Italy and Spain gave samples during acute or convalescent COVID-19. PBMCs, B-cell-depleted T cells, or T cells provided the cDNA or gDNA that made up the material.

The CDR3 contains 16 residues. The germline V gene encodes CDR1 SGHRS and CDR2 YFSETQ. Trimming cost V 4 bases and J 0 bases, with 16 bases left between them. Authors' methods: How many nucleated cells were present was estimated from reference gene primer amplification. Here immunoSEQ multiplex PCR was the method, and the copy in TCRdb shows in-frame clones only, minus some. V, J and clone size were drawn from that table, and D and trimming were deduced from the DNA. The sample includes 250,000 to 300,000 clones, under 90% of them seen just once. This TCR came from a man aged 50 to 60 with acute or convalescent COVID-19. V gene TRBV5-1 combines with J gene TRBJ2-5; D may be TRBD2 (6 bases). The sequencing input was peripheral blood. For the CDR3, the DNA is TGCGCCAGCAGCCTCTTCCTAGCGCCGCACCAAGAGACCCAGTACTTC. It translates to CASSLFLAPHQETQYF.